This T cell receptor (beta chain) came from a study of human T cells and chemical hapten exposure. Background on the study: Variability of per-sample TCR yields stemmed mainly from small differences in pooled library volume. Study-level points and caveats: Unchanged with DPC sensitization were TCRs above 1 in 1000 frequency.

MiXCR, run by TCRdb on the RACE reads, gives a single entry per CDR3 protein. Of roughly 75,000 distinct CDR3 sequences in the sample, approximately 8.1% were seen once. This sample's time point: healthy volunteer bleed at 6 weeks. Whole blood, unfractionated, served as the material for total RNA extraction. In its sample, this clonotype was seen a few times. Its antigen is not known. This receptor was taken from a female donor in good health. Some clones in this sample may be carry-over from other donors' samples. The sequenced sample consisted of whole blood.

The CDR3 DNA follows: TGCAGCGTTGAGCTTGGGAGGAACTCTAATGAAAAACTGTTTTTT. Translated: CSVELGRNSNEKLFF. V and J are TRBV29-1 and TRBJ1-4; no clear D. V was clipped by 3 bases and J by 3 bases, with 14 bases between them. This CDR3 has 15 amino acids. The germline CDR1 and CDR2 sequences are SQVTM and ANQGSEA.